This entry features one T cell receptor beta chain sequence. Its matching antigen is unknown. These data belong to a study of STAT5B mutations in CD4+ large granular lymphocyte leukemia. Overall study results and limits: Patient CD4-sorted repertoires looked more clonal than healthy CD4+ repertoires, even without putative leukemic clones.

Assay: immunoSEQ multiplex PCR; the TCRdb copy retains only in-frame clones and omits some. The profile covers around 30,000 clones, with about four fifths appearing a single time and 3.1% taken by the ten largest. After removal of 6 bases from V and 9 bases from J, the junction contained 4 bases not matched to a gene. The CDR3 has 12 residues. Germline CDR1 reads SNHLY; CDR2 reads FYNNEI. The chain carries TRBV2 and TRBJ2-1; 8 bases map to TRBD1. This TCR was sampled from a human donor in good health. Sequencing was carried out using CD4+ T cells from blood buffy coats. The CDR3 reads CASSPGQAEQFF. In DNA form, the CDR3 reads TGTGCCAGCAGCCCGGGACAGGCTGAGCAGTTCTTC.